The 14 T cell receptor beta chains presented below share a single source sample, sequenced in a study of blood T cell repertoires in COVID-19. Clones were read by immunoSEQ multiplex PCR, and TCRdb kept only the in-frame ones, dropping some. The sample records roughly 250,000 clones, roughly 90% being singletons. The sequenced sample was peripheral blood. The receptor set was obtained from a man in his sixties who had recovered from COVID-19.

The rearrangement joins TRBV19 to TRBJ1-5; 7 bases are a match to TRBD1. The CDR3 consists of 12 residues. The germline V gene has CDR1 LNHDA and CDR2 SQIVND (reference sequence). The ends lost 5 bases at V and 11 bases at J; junction bases unmatched: 6. The CDR3 bases are TGTGCCAGTAGTCACAGGGGTAGTTCCCAGCATTTT. Residues: CASSHRGSSQHF. Complete variable domain (other parts from reference TRBV19 and TRBJ1-5): DGGITQSPKYLFRKEGQNVTLSCEQNLNHDAMYWYRQDPGQGLRLIYYSQIVNDFQKGDIAEGYSVSREKKESFPLTVTSAQKNPTAFYLCASSHRGSSQHFGDGTRLSIL.

The V and J genes are TRBV7-9 and TRBJ2-5, with TRBD1 matching over 9 bases. Trimming at V came to 6 bases and at J to 5 bases, leaving 7 bases not matched to a gene. The CDR3 is made up of 14 amino acids. Germline-derived CDR1 and CDR2 are SEHNR and FQNEAQ (reference sequence). The CDR3 here is CASRQQGAGETQYF. The CDR3 nucleotides are TGTGCCAGCAGGCAACAGGGGGCTGGTGAGACCCAGTACTTC.

The CDR3 reads CASSDHGGNYGYTF. The CDR3 DNA is TGTGCCAGCAGCGACCACGGGGGTAACTATGGCTACACCTTC. The chain links TRBV3-1 (or the pseudogene TRBV3-2) to TRBJ1-2; D perhaps matches TRBD1 (5 bases). CDR3 size: 14 residues. Trimming took 5 bases from V and 1 from J, leaving 11 bases between them. From germline, CDR1 is LGHDT and CDR2 YNNKEL (reference sequence).

The rearrangement links TRBV7-2 to TRBJ2-7; maybe TRBD1 (5 bases). The CDR3 totals 15 residues. Trimming left V 0 bases short and J 3 bases short, with 12 bases between. Germline CDR1 SGHTA, CDR2 FQGNSA. For the CDR3, the DNA is TGTGCCAGCAGCTTAGCGGGGCTCACCGTCTACGAGCAGTACTTC. Protein product: CASSLAGLTVYEQYF.

This chain joins TRBV7-9 and TRBJ2-3; the match to TRBD1 covers 8 bases. V shed 5 bases, J shed 0 bases, and the junction held 13 bases outside the gene matches. The CDR3 is 18 amino acids. Looked up from germline, CDR1 is SEHNR and CDR2 is FQNEAQ (reference sequence). As DNA, the CDR3 is TGTGCCAGCAGCCCGGGACAGGCGGGTATCAGTAGCACAGATACGCAGTATTTT. This encodes CASSPGQAGISSTDTQYF.

V and J are TRBV5-8 and TRBJ1-6; 9 bases align to TRBD1. J lost 10 bases, V lost 4 bases, and 9 bases had no gene match. CDR3 length: 15 amino acids. Germline V CDR1 and CDR2: SGHTS, YDEGEE. The CDR3 spells CASSVSGTGSSPLHF. The DNA for the CDR3 is TGTGCCAGCAGCGTCTCCGGGACAGGGTCCTCACCCCTCCACTTT. The whole variable domain, filled in from reference TRBV5-8 and TRBJ1-6, reads EAGVTQSPTHLIKTRGQQATLRCSPISGHTSVYWYQQALGLGLQFLLWYDEGEERNRGNFPPRFSGRQFPNYSSELNVNALELEDSALYLCASSVSGTGSSPLHFGNGTRLTVT.

The table lists this clone with a count of one. The gene calls are TRBV5-4 and TRBJ2-7, with 7 bases fitting TRBD1. This CDR3 region has 15 residues. V lost 3 bases, J lost 3 bases, and 9 bases stayed unmatched. CDR1 is SGHNT, CDR2 YYREEE, per germline (reference sequence). The CDR3 DNA follows: TGTGCCAGCAGCTCCAAGACAGGGTTGTACTACGAGCAGTACTTC. Translated: CASSSKTGLYYEQYF.

V and J are TRBV5-1 and TRBJ1-4; D possibly corresponds to TRBD1 (6 bases). Germline V lookup: CDR1 SGHRS, CDR2 YFSETQ. The CDR3 totals 16 residues. V was trimmed by 0 bases and J by 8 bases, leaving 17 bases between them. The CDR3: CASSLVHSQGREKLFF. Written as DNA, the CDR3 is TGCGCCAGCAGCTTGGTCCACTCCCAGGGGCGAGAAAAACTGTTTTTT. The complete variable domain, with remaining parts taken from reference TRBV5-1 and TRBJ1-4, reads KAGVTQTPRYLIKTRGQQVTLSCSPISGHRSVSWYQQTPGQGLQFLFEYFSETQRNKGNFPGRFSGRQFSNSRSEMNVSTLELGDSALYLCASSLVHSQGREKLFFGSGTQLSVL.

This chain links TRBV6-1 with TRBJ1-2, with TRBD1 matching 12 bases. V was pared by 2 bases and J by 8 bases, with 6 bases of the junction left unmatched. Germline V gives CDR1 MNHNS, CDR2 SASEGT. This CDR3 has 15 amino acids. The CDR3 DNA follows: TGTGCCAGCAGTGAAAATACCGGGACAGGGGGCGGCTACACCTTC. Translation: CASSENTGTGGGYTF.

Points on this clone: Sequence at one end of the junction differs from germline and may be a read error. The chain carries TRBV3-1 (or the pseudogene TRBV3-2) and TRBJ2-7; D might be TRBD1 (5 bases). The length of the CDR3 is 11 residues. From germline, CDR1 is LGHDT and CDR2 YNNKEL (reference sequence). Written as DNA, the CDR3 is TGTGCCAGCAGCCAGGCAGGGTCCCTGATCTTC. This translates into CASSQAGSLIF.

The gene calls are TRBV11-2 and TRBJ1-1, with D possibly matching TRBD1 (5 bases). V was clipped by 2 bases and J by 5 bases, with 9 bases between them. This CDR3 is 13 amino acids long. CDR1 SGHAT and CDR2 FQNNGV come from the germline V gene. CDR3 amino acids: CASSLRGGTEAFF. The CDR3 DNA reads as TGTGCCAGCAGCTTACGGGGGGGAACTGAAGCTTTCTTT.

This chain uses TRBV10-3 with TRBJ2-1; tentative D call: TRBD2 (6 bases). CDR1 and CDR2 from the germline V gene are ENHRY and SYGVKD. The CDR3 contains 16 residues. V lost 7 bases and J lost 5, with 21 bases in between. The DNA of the CDR3 is TGTGCCATCACAACCCAATTCGGGGGAACCAACAATGAGCAGTTCTTC. It specifies CAITTQFGGTNNEQFF.

This clone was picked up one time. Other DNA sequences of this sample code for an identical CDR3. The V call is TRBV2, the J call TRBJ1-6; D gene uncertain. V shed 1 base and J shed 7 bases, with 8 bases lying between them. CDR3 length: 14 residues. Germline V lookup: CDR1 SNHLY, CDR2 FYNNEI. The DNA of the CDR3 is TGTGCCAGCAGTGAAGGGCGGAGGAATTCACCCCTCCACTTT. As protein: CASSEGRRNSPLHF.

The chain has TRBV7-9 and TRBJ2-6; TRBD1 might be the D (8 bases). Germline V gene sequence: CDR1 SEHNR, CDR2 FQNEAQ (reference sequence). V dropped 4 bases and J dropped 0 bases, with 16 bases sitting between them. The CDR3 runs to 18 residues. CDR3 loop: CASSSRTGTISGANVLTF. The CDR3, as DNA: TGTGCCAGCAGCTCCCGGACAGGGACTATCTCTGGGGCCAACGTCCTGACTTTC.